This entry describes one T cell receptor (beta chain). Its antigen is unknown. The source of the sample is a study of OX40 agonist ivuxolimab in advanced cancers. Across the whole study: It was ivuxolimab, an agonistic anti-OX40 (CD134) antibody, that patients were treated with. A mean age of approximately 64 years, range about 23 to 80, was recorded, and about 83% were male.

Findings and caveats of the study: CD8+ T cells showed, on average, more clonal expansion than CD4+ cells.

The protocol was immunoSEQ multiplex PCR, while the TCRdb copy is restricted to in-frame clones and leaves out a portion. The data contain some 150,000 clones, 90% of them singletons. Patients with a history of autoimmune disease or on systemic immunosuppression were excluded. The source of this sequence is an adult with an advanced solid tumor such as melanoma, head and neck, liver or kidney cancer. Specimen: CD4+ or CD8+ T cells sorted from blood, collected in a trial of the OX40 agonist ivuxolimab.

CDR3 sequence (DNA): TGTGCCAGCAGCTTAATCGTGGGAGGTTCGTACAATGAGCAGTTCTTC. Protein sequence: CASSLIVGGSYNEQFF. The chain combines TRBV7-3 with TRBJ2-1, with D maybe TRBD2 (6 bases). The CDR3 consists of 16 residues. CDR1 and CDR2 from the germline V gene are SGHTA and FQGTGA. Trimming left V 1 base short and J 4 bases short, with 14 bases between.